These T cell receptor beta chains were read from a single sample in a study of OX40 agonist ivuxolimab in advanced cancers. Generated by immunoSEQ multiplex PCR, the TCRdb table keeps only in-frame clones and is missing some. The data show 35,000 to 55,000 clones, with roughly 80% seen just once and roughly 2.1% held by the top ten. Sequenced material: CD4+ or CD8+ T cells sorted from blood, taken in a trial of the OX40 agonist ivuxolimab. Receptors were obtained from an adult with an advanced solid tumor such as melanoma, head and neck, liver or kidney cancer. CDR3s include the opening cysteine and the closing phenylalanine or tryptophan. Fields, in order: V gene, J gene, D gene, clone size, CDR3 protein, CDR3 DNA. The D gene is left open where the match is weak. A row's size may be missing; if present it is once, few, many or a size class.

>TRBV7-3|TRBJ2-1|.|.
CASSLGFDNEQFF
TGTGCCAGCAGCTTAGGGTTCGACAATGAGCAGTTCTTC
>TRBV27|TRBJ1-1|.|.
CASSPLGQSHGEAFF
TGTGCCAGCAGTCCTCTCGGTCAATCCCACGGTGAAGCTTTCTTT
>TRBV29-1|TRBJ1-1|TRBD1|.
CSVEEYRDRGPAFF
TGCAGCGTTGAAGAATACCGCGACAGGGGGCCAGCTTTCTTT
>TRBV6-6|TRBJ2-2|.|.
CASSYSGGPGTGELFF
TGTGCCAGCAGTTACTCGGGGGGGCCGGGGACCGGGGAGCTGTTTTTT
>TRBV28|TRBJ1-5|.|.
CASSLAGVINQPQHF
TGTGCCAGCAGTTTAGCAGGGGTGATCAATCAGCCCCAGCATTTT
>TRBV27|TRBJ1-1|.|.
CASSIRGGSAEAFF
TGTGCCAGCAGTATCCGTGGGGGTTCGGCTGAAGCTTTCTTT
>TRBV18|TRBJ1-1|TRBD1|once
CASRVQGAVAEAFF
TGTGCCAGCCGAGTACAGGGGGCAGTGGCTGAAGCTTTCTTT
>TRBV25-1|TRBJ2-5|.|.
CASKDSNQETQYF
TGTGCCAGCAAGGACAGTAATCAAGAGACCCAGTACTTC
>TRBV10-3|TRBJ2-1|TRBD2|.
CAISASGLYNEQFF
TGTGCCATCAGTGCTAGCGGACTCTACAATGAGCAGTTCTTC
>TRBV27|TRBJ2-7|.|.
CASSPGQVSYEQYF
TGTGCCAGCAGTCCCGGGCAGGTTTCCTACGAGCAGTACTTC
>TRBV18|TRBJ2-2|TRBD1|.
CASSLQPGQGRSDTGELFF
TGTGCCAGCTCACTACAGCCGGGACAGGGACGATCGGACACCGGGGAGCTGTTTTTT
>TRBV30|TRBJ2-1|TRBD2|.
CAWSRLTSGTYYNEQFF
TGTGCCTGGAGTCGCTTGACTAGCGGGACCTACTACAATGAGCAGTTCTTC
>TRBV7-9|TRBJ1-4|.|.
CASSLGTGEKLFF
TGTGCCAGCAGCTTAGGGACCGGGGAAAAACTGTTTTTT
>TRBV6-1|TRBJ1-6|.|.
CASRTGSSYNSPLHF
TGTGCCAGCAGGACAGGAAGCTCCTATAATTCACCCCTCCACTTT
>TRBV7-8|TRBJ2-1|TRBD2|.
CASSKRRELGNEQFF
TGTGCCAGCAGCAAGAGGCGGGAGCTAGGTAATGAGCAGTTCTTC
>TRBV5-1|TRBJ1-2|.|.
CASAPLGGVVGSYGYTF
TGCGCCAGCGCCCCGCTGGGAGGAGTGGTTGGGAGTTATGGCTACACCTTC
>TRBV27|TRBJ1-1|.|few
CASREGGTEAFF
TGTGCCAGCAGAGAGGGAGGGACTGAAGCTTTCTTT
>TRBV7-6|TRBJ2-1|TRBD1|once
CASSSSRDRAGNEQFF
TGTGCCAGCAGCTCAAGCCGGGACAGGGCGGGGAATGAGCAGTTCTTC
>TRBV5-5|TRBJ1-6|.|.
CASSLGDPPRGSYNSPLHF
TGTGCCAGCAGCTTGGGAGACCCACCCAGGGGCTCCTATAATTCACCCCTCCACTTT
>TRBV6-1|TRBJ2-7|.|.
CASSGGTLRDEQYF
TGTGCCAGCAGTGGCGGGACGCTGCGTGACGAGCAGTACTTC
>TRBV18|TRBJ1-2|.|.
CASSPTREYGYTF
TGTGCCAGCTCACCCACCAGGGAATATGGCTACACCTTC
>TRBV5-1|TRBJ2-5|.|.
CASFLTSQETQYF
TGCGCCAGCTTTTTAACAAGTCAAGAGACCCAGTACTTC
>TRBV18|TRBJ1-5|.|.
CASSPTGNQPQHF
TGTGCCAGCTCGCCTACAGGCAATCAGCCCCAGCATTTT
>TRBV5-1|TRBJ2-3|TRBD2|once
CASSLFSSGGAYPDTQYF
TGCGCCAGCAGCTTGTTCTCTAGCGGGGGGGCCTACCCAGATACGCAGTATTTT
>TRBV5-1|TRBJ2-2|TRBD2|.
CASSLLAGGPGSTGELFF
TGCGCCAGCAGCTTACTAGCGGGGGGGCCAGGTTCCACCGGGGAGCTGTTTTTT
>TRBV6-5|TRBJ2-3|.|.
CASSYSGVTDTQYF
TGTGCCAGCAGTTACTCGGGGGTCACAGATACGCAGTATTTT
>TRBV2|TRBJ1-2|TRBD1|.
CAGQGTDYGYTF
TGTGCCGGACAGGGAACGGACTATGGCTACACCTTC
>TRBV6-6|TRBJ1-1|.|once
CASTPKTEAFF
TGTGCCAGCACCCCGAAGACTGAAGCTTTCTTT
>TRBV19|TRBJ1-5|TRBD1|.
CASHLDRGQSQPQHF
TGTGCCAGTCACCTCGACAGGGGGCAGAGTCAGCCCCAGCATTTT
>TRBV7-7|TRBJ1-4|.|few
CASSVDLNEKLFF
TGTGCTAGCAGCGTCGATCTAAATGAAAAACTGTTTTTT
>TRBV5-1|TRBJ2-3|TRBD2|.
CASRTSGSTDTQYF
TGCGCCAGCAGGACTAGCGGTAGCACAGATACGCAGTATTTT
>TRBV27|TRBJ2-3|.|.
CASKDPWLDTQYF
TGTGCCAGCAAGGACCCGTGGTTGGATACGCAGTATTTT
>TRBV2|TRBJ1-3|.|.
CASTPSGNTIYF
TGTGCCAGCACCCCCTCTGGAAACACCATATATTTT
>TRBV5-1|TRBJ2-6|.|once
CASSLGGAGANVLTF
TGCGCCAGCAGCTTAGGGGGGGCTGGGGCCAACGTCCTGACTTTC
>TRBV5-4|TRBJ1-6|.|.
CASSLVITGSYNSPLHF
TGTGCCAGCAGCTTGGTGATAACAGGGAGTTATAATTCACCCCTCCACTTT
>TRBV5-1|TRBJ2-5|.|.
CASRSRSSVQETQYF
TGCGCCAGCAGGTCGAGGTCTAGCGTACAAGAGACCCAGTACTTC
>TRBV19|TRBJ1-4|.|.
CASSIEVFEKLFF
TGTGCCAGTAGTATTGAGGTTTTCGAAAAACTGTTTTTT
>TRBV14|TRBJ2-3|.|.
CASSLGGSDTQYF
TGTGCCAGCAGCCTTGGGGGTTCAGATACGCAGTATTTT
>TRBV9|TRBJ2-5|.|.
CASSVAPPGQSETQYF
TGTGCCAGCAGCGTAGCCCCGCCTGGACAATCGGAGACCCAGTACTTC
>TRBV5-1|TRBJ1-4|.|once
CASSLGGSVNEKLFF
TGCGCCAGCAGCTTGGGCGGTTCCGTTAATGAAAAACTGTTTTTT
>TRBV9|TRBJ1-3|.|.
CASSAPLSGNTIYF
TGTGCCAGCAGCGCCCCGCTCTCTGGAAACACCATATATTTT
>TRBV28|TRBJ2-6|.|.
CASSPPGRIISGANVLTF
TGTGCCAGCAGTCCCCCGGGACGGATCATCTCTGGGGCCAACGTCCTGACTTTC